A selection of T cell receptor beta chains follows, all from one sample in a study of T-cell reconstitution after alpha-beta-depleted transplantation in children. TCRdb independently ran MiXCR on the PCR reads; one entry per CDR3 protein. The sample lists approximately 510,000 distinct CDR3 sequences, approximately 20% occurring once. The material sequenced was PBMCs from the stem cell graft donor, taken from the stem cell graft. The receptors shown here come from a human donor who donated a stem cell graft to a child with acute lymphoblastic leukemia. Each CDR3 is given with its conserved first and last residue. The D gene is left open where the match is weak. A row's size may be missing; if present it is once, few, many or a size class.

TRBJ2-2	.	.	14	TRBV10-1	TGCGCCAGCAGTGAGTCGGGGTCGGCAAGCGGGCTGTTTTTT	CASSESGSASGLFF
TRBJ2-2	.	.	13	TRBV20-1	TGCAGTGCTAGAGATAGGAACACCGGGGAGCTGTTTTTT	CSARDRNTGELFF
TRBJ2-2	.	few	19	TRBV5-1	TGCGCCAGCAGCCTTGGGAGGAGTGCAGGAAAATTGAACACCGGGGAGCTGTTTTTT	CASSLGRSAGKLNTGELFF
TRBJ2-1	.	.	15	TRBV20-1	TGCAGTGCTACCGACAGGGAGGTGTCCTACAATGAGCAGTTCTTC	CSATDREVSYNEQFF
TRBJ2-7	.	.	15	TRBV4-1	TGCGCCAGCAGCCAAGGGTCGACCGGATCCTACGAGCAGTACTTC	CASSQGSTGSYEQYF
TRBJ2-1	.	.	16	TRBV9	TGTGCCAGCGGGGGGGCCGGGACTCTGACGGTGGATGAGCAGTTCTTC	CASGGAGTLTVDEQFF
TRBJ1-5	.	.	14	TRBV4-1	TGCGCCAGCAGCCAAGGGGAGGGGCATCAGCCCCAGCATTTT	CASSQGEGHQPQHF
TRBJ1-3	.	few	14	TRBV30	TGTGCCTGGAGTGTAGACAGTGAAAGAAACACCATATATTTT	CAWSVDSERNTIYF
TRBJ2-3	TRBD2	few	15	TRBV27	TGTGCCAGCACCCCACGGGGACTAGCGATAGATACGCAGTATTTT	CASTPRGLAIDTQYF
TRBJ2-7	.	few	14	TRBV19	TGTGCCAGTAGTATGACGACTCCCGCCTACGAGCAGTACTTC	CASSMTTPAYEQYF
TRBJ2-7	.	few	15	TRBV4-2	TGTGCCAGCAGCCATGGGGAAGGGGGCTCCTACGAGCAGTACTTC	CASSHGEGGSYEQYF
TRBJ1-1	.	.	17	TRBV7-6	TGTGCCAGCAGCTTCCGGGACCGCACCCGGGTGAACACTGAAGCTTTCTTT	CASSFRDRTRVNTEAFF
TRBJ2-7	TRBD1	.	18	TRBV11-1	TGTGCCAGCAGCTTCGTATGGGTCGACTCGGACAGGAGAAACGAGCAGTACTTC	CASSFVWVDSDRRNEQYF
TRBJ1-1	.	few	14	TRBV29-1	TGCAGCGTTGTGGAGGGTACATCGAACACTGAAGCTTTCTTT	CSVVEGTSNTEAFF
TRBJ2-5	.	.	15	TRBV7-9	TGTGCCAGCAGCCCCCTTGGCGGGGACCAAGAGACCCAGTACTTC	CASSPLGGDQETQYF
TRBJ1-1	.	.	14	TRBV12-3/TRBV12-4	TGTGCCAGCACCCCTGTGGGGGTGCACACTGAAGCTTTCTTT	CASTPVGVHTEAFF
TRBJ2-1	.	.	16	TRBV7-8	TGTGCCAGCAGCCGGGGTACACTAGCCCCCTACAATGAGCAGTTCTTC	CASSRGTLAPYNEQFF
TRBJ2-3	.	.	14	TRBV14	TGTGCCAGCAGCCAAGATTATAGCCCAGATACGCAGTATTTT	CASSQDYSPDTQYF
TRBJ2-3	.	.	14	TRBV20-1	TGCAGTGCCCCTGGGGACCGCGGACCAGATACGCAGTATTTT	CSAPGDRGPDTQYF
TRBJ2-5	TRBD2	.	13	TRBV5-1	TGCGCCAGCACATCGGGAGGCCAAGAGACCCAGTACTTC	CASTSGGQETQYF
TRBJ2-1	.	.	12	TRBV7-9	TGTGCCTCCGGGGAAGGGTACAATGAGCAGTTCTTC	CASGEGYNEQFF